Listed below are T cell receptor beta chains from one sample, sequenced in a study of OX40 agonist ivuxolimab in advanced cancers. Data came from immunoSEQ multiplex PCR; TCRdb stores just in-frame clones and leaves some out. The data show 24,000 or so clones, with 75% to 90% seen just once and about 15% held by the top ten. The sequencing used CD4+ or CD8+ T cells sorted from blood, collected in a trial of the OX40 agonist ivuxolimab. These receptors were collected from an adult with an advanced solid tumor such as melanoma, head and neck, liver or kidney cancer. The CDR3 runs from the conserved cysteine through the conserved F or W. A D gene is named only where the DNA matches it firmly. Clone size is given for some rows only: seen once, a few or many times, or a class if the clone is expanded.

j_call,d_call,cdr3_length,clone_size,v_call,cdr3_nt,cdr3_aa
TRBJ2-2,TRBD1,16,.,TRBV5-8,TGTGCCAGCAGCTTGGGGTCAGGGGGCTTCGACGGGGAGCTGTTTTTT,CASSLGSGGFDGELFF
TRBJ1-1,.,15,.,TRBV6-1,TGTGCCAGCAGCCCCTTACAGCTATTGAACACTGAAGCTTTCTTT,CASSPLQLLNTEAFF
TRBJ2-2,.,15,once,TRBV5-1,TGCGCCAGCAGCGCCGGGACAATGAACACCGGGGAGCTGTTTTTT,CASSAGTMNTGELFF
TRBJ2-5,.,16,.,TRBV7-6,TGTGCCAGCAGCTTAGCGAGGAGGGAGAACGATAAGACCCAGTACTTC,CASSLARRENDKTQYF
TRBJ2-2,.,15,.,TRBV2,TGTGCCAGCGATTATCAGGGGTTGGGCACCGGGGAGCTGTTTTTT,CASDYQGLGTGELFF
TRBJ1-5,.,11,.,TRBV20-1,TGCAGTGCAGGTTCCAATCAGCCCCAGCATTTT,CSAGSNQPQHF
TRBJ2-3,TRBD2,16,.,TRBV7-6,TGTGCCAGCAGCTTAGGCGGGCGGGGGGCCACAGATACGCAGTATTTT,CASSLGGRGATDTQYF
TRBJ2-5,.,15,once,TRBV12-2,TGTGCCAGCAGCCTCCAGGCAGGGGGACAAGAGACCCAGTACTTC,CASSLQAGGQETQYF
TRBJ1-6,.,17,.,TRBV11-2,TGTGCCAGCAGCTTCGACCCGCCGGACTCCTATAATTCACCCCTCCACTTT,CASSFDPPDSYNSPLHF
TRBJ2-1,TRBD2,14,.,TRBV19,TGTGCCAGTAGTCCCTCGCGGGGGGGCTTACGGCAGTTCTTC,CASSPSRGGLRQFF
TRBJ2-6,.,17,.,TRBV27,TGTGCCAGCAGTTTAATAGGCGGGGAAGCTGGGGCCAACGTCCTGACTTTC,CASSLIGGEAGANVLTF
TRBJ2-1,TRBD1,15,.,TRBV10-3,TGTGCCATCAGTGATCTCGGACAGGGACACAATGAGCAGTTCTTC,CAISDLGQGHNEQFF
TRBJ2-5,TRBD2,12,.,TRBV6-6,TGTGCCAGCAGCCCGGGGGGAGAGACCCAGTACTTC,CASSPGGETQYF